The 21 T cell receptor beta chains given below trace back to one sample, sequenced in a study of blood T cell repertoires in COVID-19. The repertoire was sequenced with immunoSEQ multiplex PCR; TCRdb's copy has only in-frame clones and lacks some. The data contain some 250,000 clones, approximately 84% of them singletons. The sample comprised peripheral blood. The receptors were gathered from a woman in her 30s who had recovered from COVID-19.

The V gene is TRBV5-1, the J gene TRBJ1-1; D is unclear. Germline values: CDR1 SGHRS, CDR2 YFSETQ. The length of the CDR3 is 14 residues. Trimming shortened V by 4 bases and J by 0 bases, and 10 bases separated the two germline ends. The CDR3 loop reads CASSVSRMNTEAFF. The DNA of the CDR3 is TGCGCCAGCAGCGTTTCTAGAATGAACACTGAAGCTTTCTTT.

The chain combines TRBV6-1 with TRBJ2-1; D is unclear. V lost 2 bases and J lost 6, with 8 bases in between. The germline CDR1 and CDR2 sequences are MNHNS and SASEGT. The CDR3 covers 13 residues. In nucleotides, the CDR3 is TGTGCCAGCAGTGAACTTTTGTTCAATGAGCAGTTCTTC. It encodes CASSELLFNEQFF.

V is TRBV7-8 and J is TRBJ1-2, with 8 bases lining up with TRBD1. This CDR3 has 17 amino acids. The J segment lost 0 bases and the V segment lost 1 base, leaving 7 bases of the junction unmatched. Germline V gives CDR1 SGHVS, CDR2 FQNEAQ. CDR3 residues: CASSLVPGQASNYGYTF. DNA of the CDR3: TGTGCCAGCAGCTTAGTACCGGGACAGGCATCTAACTATGGCTACACCTTC.

The V call is TRBV12-3 or TRBV12-4, the J call TRBJ1-6; 8 bases are a match to TRBD1. The V gene end was trimmed by 4 bases and the J gene end by 17 bases; junction bases not matched to a gene: 4. This CDR3 has 11 amino acids. CDR3 DNA sequence: TGTGCCAGCAGTTCGGGACAGGTGATCCACTTT. It yields the protein CASSSGQVIHF.

The rearrangement uses TRBV2 and TRBJ1-5; no definite D call. Germline CDR1 SNHLY, CDR2 FYNNEI. The CDR3 sequence is 13 residues long. V was shortened by 6 bases and J by 8 bases, with 14 bases between the two germline ends. The CDR3 coding sequence is TGTGCCAGCAGGGTTCTACTTGGAGAGCCCCAGCATTTT. Encoded protein: CASRVLLGEPQHF.

The chain employs TRBV9 and TRBJ2-5; TRBD1 agrees at 8 bases. This CDR3 has 14 residues. J gave up 7 bases and V 3 bases, and 8 bases lay outside the gene matches. The germline gives CDR1 SGDLS, CDR2 YYNGEE. DNA of the CDR3: TGTGCCAGCAGCGGGACAGGGTGGGAAGGGACCCAGTACTTC. Translation gives CASSGTGWEGTQYF.

This clone showed up just a few times. This sequence joins TRBV19 and TRBJ2-1; D perhaps matches TRBD1 (5 bases). The CDR3 is made up of 18 amino acids. The germline V and J ends were trimmed by 3 bases and 3 bases, with 21 bases remaining between them. The germline gives CDR1 LNHDA, CDR2 SQIVND (reference sequence). This CDR3 is CASSMPPGARTNYNEQFF. The CDR3 nucleotides read TGTGCCAGTAGTATGCCCCCTGGGGCCAGGACCAACTACAATGAGCAGTTCTTC.

In this sample, this clone turned up a few times. The chain links TRBV7-9 to TRBJ1-6; perhaps TRBD1 as D (5 bases). Germline V CDR1 and CDR2: SEHNR, FQNEAQ (reference sequence). Trimming removed 4 bases at V and 5 bases at J, with 12 bases between. The CDR3 has 15 amino acids. The CDR3 DNA sequence: TGTGCCAGCAGCTGGACCGCAGGGAATAATTCACCCCTCCACTTT. This gives the protein CASSWTAGNNSPLHF.

CDR3: CASSEAALGGKRTDTQYF. The CDR3 DNA reads TGTGCCAGCAGTGAAGCTGCCCTCGGGGGGAAGAGGACAGATACGCAGTATTTT. This chain uses TRBV6-1 with TRBJ2-3; 7 nucleotides line up with TRBD2. V gave up 0 bases and J gave up 3 bases; unmatched junction bases: 12. The CDR3 covers 18 residues. Looked up from germline, CDR1 is MNHNS and CDR2 is SASEGT.

J is TRBJ2-7 and V is TRBV21-1; TRBD1 is the table's D call, not checked against the DNA. TRBV21-1 constitutes a pseudogene. CDR3 length: 19 residues. The chain's CDR3 is CASSKTDRRISYILRAQYF. CDR3 DNA: TGTGCCAGCAGCAAAACCGACAGGCGTATTTCTTACATTCTACGAGCACAGTACTTC.

The chain is built from TRBV6-2 or TRBV6-3 and TRBJ1-1; a possible D gene is TRBD1 (6 bases). The CDR3 runs 16 residues. CDR1 is MNHEY, CDR2 SVGEGT, per germline. V lost 2 bases to trimming and J lost 1 base, with 14 bases between them. The CDR3 DNA reads TGTGCCAGCAGTTACAATCGCGGGGGCCCGAACACTGAAGCTTTCTTT. Its translation is CASSYNRGGPNTEAFF.

The chain uses TRBV19 and TRBJ1-2, with 9 bases fitting TRBD1. The length of the CDR3 is 14 residues. The germline V gene has CDR1 LNHDA and CDR2 SQIVND (reference sequence). Trimming at V came to 3 bases and at J to 6 bases, leaving 5 bases not matched to a gene. CDR3: CASSMVGTGNGYTF. As DNA, the CDR3 is TGTGCCAGTAGTATGGTCGGGACAGGGAATGGCTACACCTTC.

The chain links TRBV5-1 to TRBJ1-1; D perhaps matches TRBD1 (5 bases). V gave up 1 base and J gave up 4 bases, with 17 bases separating them. Per germline, CDR1 SGHRS and CDR2 YFSETQ. The CDR3 sequence is 16 residues long. CDR3 sequence: CASSLWGPESGTEAFF. The CDR3 DNA reads as TGCGCCAGCAGCTTGTGGGGCCCGGAGAGTGGCACTGAAGCTTTCTTT.

The chain uses TRBV5-4 and TRBJ2-1; 12 nucleotides match TRBD2. The CDR3 is 15 amino acids. Germline assignment: CDR1 SGHNT and CDR2 YYREEE (reference sequence). V lost 3 bases, J lost 4 bases, and 2 bases stayed unmatched. CDR3 loop: CASSSGTSGYNEQFF. The CDR3 nucleotides read TGTGCCAGCAGCTCCGGGACTAGCGGGTACAATGAGCAGTTCTTC.

This clone appeared once. The genes are TRBV4-2 and TRBJ1-1; D gene unclear. Germline V CDR1 and CDR2: LGHNA, YNFKEQ. Trimming shortened V by 0 bases and J by 4 bases, and 9 bases separated the two germline ends. CDR3 length: 14 residues. CDR3 sequence: CASSQDLRGTEAFF. The CDR3 coding sequence is TGTGCCAGCAGCCAAGATCTGCGGGGCACTGAAGCTTTCTTT.

Only one count was recorded for this clone. The identical CDR3 is also encoded by other nucleotide sequences in the sample. The J gene is TRBJ1-1, the V gene TRBV6-1; TRBD1 matches at 8 bases. The germline V gene has CDR1 MNHNS and CDR2 SASEGT. The V gene end was trimmed by 3 bases and the J gene end by 1 base; junction bases not matched to a gene: 4. The CDR3 loop spans 15 amino acids. CDR3: CASSDQDRANTEAFF. For the CDR3, the DNA is TGTGCCAGCAGTGATCAGGACAGGGCGAACACTGAAGCTTTCTTT.

The V and J genes are TRBV7-9 and TRBJ1-1; D possibly corresponds to TRBD1 (6 bases). There are 13 residues in the CDR3. Germline values: CDR1 SEHNR, CDR2 FQNEAQ (reference sequence). V was cut by 5 bases and J by 4 bases, with 11 bases left in between. In DNA, the CDR3 is TGTGCCAGCAGCCCCGGACAGACCACTGAAGCTTTCTTT. Translated, it gives CASSPGQTTEAFF.

The chain uses TRBV29-1 and TRBJ1-1, with D uncertain. The germline V and J ends were trimmed by 2 bases and 6 bases, with 10 bases remaining between them. This CDR3 is 12 amino acids long. Germline CDR1 is SQVTM and CDR2 is ANQGSEA. The CDR3: CSVERSGPEAFF. CDR3 sequence (DNA): TGCAGCGTTGAAAGGTCAGGTCCTGAAGCTTTCTTT.

This chain joins TRBV7-9 and TRBJ1-6; the D gene is possibly TRBD1 (6 bases). Looked up from germline, CDR1 is SEHNR and CDR2 is FQNEAQ (reference sequence). CDR3 size: 16 residues. Trimming took off 1 base at V and 8 bases at J, with 15 bases between the two ends. The DNA of the CDR3 is TGTGCCAGCAGCTTAGGCCAGGGGTTTGGGGATTCACCCCTCCACTTT. Its translation is CASSLGQGFGDSPLHF.

The chain joins TRBV5-1 to TRBJ1-3, with 7 nucleotides matching TRBD1. The CDR3 sequence is 14 residues long. Losses at the gene ends were 0 bases for V and 4 bases for J; bases not matched to a gene: 1. Germline CDR1 and CDR2: SGHRS and YFSETQ. The CDR3 protein is CASSLEDRGNTIYF. The CDR3 bases are TGCGCCAGCAGCTTGGAGGACAGGGGAAACACCATATATTTT.

The rearrangement joins TRBV6-1 to TRBJ1-6; the D gene is possibly TRBD1 (6 bases). The CDR3 sequence is 19 residues long. The germline V and J ends were trimmed by 1 base and 4 bases, with 20 bases remaining between them. CDR1 MNHNS and CDR2 SASEGT come from the germline V gene. CDR3 loop: CASSEVPGRGFGYNSPLHF. The CDR3 DNA reads TGTGCCAGCAGTGAAGTCCCGGGGAGGGGGTTTGGGTATAATTCACCCCTCCACTTT.